The rows below give T cell receptor beta chains drawn from one sample of a study of T cell repertoires in Merkel cell carcinoma. The protocol was immunoSEQ multiplex PCR, while the TCRdb copy is restricted to in-frame clones and leaves out a portion. The data contain roughly 14,000 clones, roughly four fifths of them singletons. Specimen: tumor tissue. These receptors were taken from an adult with Merkel cell carcinoma. Each CDR3 is given with its conserved first and last residue. The order of the fields is clone size, D gene, J gene, V gene, CDR3 DNA, CDR3 protein. D genes are given only for firm matches. Not all rows give a size; the values are once, few, many and, for expanded clones, a class.

size: .
D: TRBD2
J: TRBJ2-3
V: TRBV14
DNA: TGTGCCAGCAGCCGCCTGCTTTCCCCGGGGGGGACAGATACGCAGTATTTT
CDR3: CASSRLLSPGGTDTQYF

size: .
D: .
J: TRBJ1-1
V: TRBV7-2
DNA: TGTGCCAGCAGCGCTTCGGGGGCCGGAGAAGCTTTCTTT
CDR3: CASSASGAGEAFF

size: .
D: TRBD2
J: TRBJ2-1
V: TRBV6-1
DNA: TGTGCCAGCAGTGGGCCGGCGGCTAGCGGAGGCCGCTCCTACAATGAGCAGTTCTTC
CDR3: CASSGPAASGGRSYNEQFF

size: .
D: .
J: TRBJ2-7
V: TRBV7-9
DNA: TGTGCCAGCATGCGGGACTCCTACGAGCAGTACTTC
CDR3: CASMRDSYEQYF

size: .
D: TRBD1
J: TRBJ1-5
V: TRBV7-2
DNA: TGTGCCACCACCCCCAGGGGGGGGGATCAGCCCCAGCATTTT
CDR3: CATTPRGGDQPQHF

size: .
D: .
J: TRBJ2-3
V: TRBV24-1
DNA: TGTGCCACCAGTGATGTGAGGGATTTCGGGGATACGCAGTATTTT
CDR3: CATSDVRDFGDTQYF

size: few
D: .
J: TRBJ1-5
V: TRBV27
DNA: TGTGCCAGCAGTTTATGGGGGGGCGCAGGTCAGCCCCAGCATTTT
CDR3: CASSLWGGAGQPQHF

size: .
D: TRBD2
J: TRBJ2-7
V: TRBV7-9
DNA: TGTGCCAGCAGCCCCCCGGTAGCGGGGGCATCCTACGAGCAGTACTTC
CDR3: CASSPPVAGASYEQYF

size: once
D: TRBD2
J: TRBJ2-1
V: TRBV11-3
DNA: TGTGCCAGCAGCTTGGGGACTAGCGGGAGGAACAATGAGCAGTTCTTC
CDR3: CASSLGTSGRNNEQFF

size: .
D: .
J: TRBJ1-5
V: TRBV19
DNA: TGTGCCAGTAGCAGACAGGCGCCCGGTGGGATCAGCCCCCAGCATTTT
CDR3: CASSRQAPGGISPQHF

size: .
D: TRBD1
J: TRBJ1-1
V: TRBV27
DNA: TGTGCCAGCAGCAAGGGGACAGGGATTGAAGCTTTCTTT
CDR3: CASSKGTGIEAFF

size: .
D: TRBD2
J: TRBJ2-7
V: TRBV14
DNA: TGTGCCAGCAGCCCTTCTTTAGCGGGAACATCTAAACAGTACTTC
CDR3: CASSPSLAGTSKQYF

size: .
D: TRBD1
J: TRBJ1-1
V: TRBV4-1
DNA: TGCGCCAGCAGTTTATTCGGGGGGACAGCGGTGAACACTGAAGCTTTCTTT
CDR3: CASSLFGGTAVNTEAFF

size: medium-sized
D: .
J: TRBJ2-6
V: TRBV19
DNA: TGTGCCAGTAGTATAGATCCGTGGGGGACTGGGGCCAACGTCCTGACTTTC
CDR3: CASSIDPWGTGANVLTF

size: .
D: TRBD1
J: TRBJ1-2
V: TRBV9
DNA: TGTGCCAGCAGCAAATCCGGGACAGTTTATGGCTACACCTTC
CDR3: CASSKSGTVYGYTF

size: .
D: .
J: TRBJ2-1
V: TRBV23-1
DNA: TGCGCCAGCGGACCACAGGGTACTTATGAGCAGTTCTTC
CDR3: CASGPQGTYEQFF

size: few
D: .
J: TRBJ2-5
V: TRBV6-5
DNA: TGTGCCAGCGAAAAAGAGACCCAGTACTTC
CDR3: CASEKETQYF

size: large
D: .
J: TRBJ1-5
V: TRBV19
DNA: TGTGCCAGTAGTTTGGGGTTATGGGGGCCCCAGCATTTT
CDR3: CASSLGLWGPQHF

size: .
D: .
J: TRBJ1-2
V: TRBV18
DNA: TGTGCCAGTTCCACTGACGGGGACTATGGCTACACCTTC
CDR3: CASSTDGDYGYTF

size: .
D: TRBD1
J: TRBJ2-7
V: TRBV19
DNA: TGTGCCAGTAGTTCCCCGGGACAGACCACCTACGAGCAGTACTTC
CDR3: CASSSPGQTTYEQYF

size: .
D: .
J: TRBJ1-2
V: TRBV7-2
DNA: TGTGCCAGCAGCTTAGCAGAAGGCCTAAACTATGGCTACACCTTC
CDR3: CASSLAEGLNYGYTF

size: .
D: .
J: TRBJ1-2
V: TRBV5-5
DNA: TGTGCCAGCAGCTTGGTTCTGTCGGGTGGCTACACCTTC
CDR3: CASSLVLSGGYTF

size: .
D: TRBD1
J: TRBJ2-7
V: TRBV3-1/TRBV3-2
DNA: TGTGCCAGCAGCCAAGGTCCTGGACAGGGGGCTGGTAACGAGCAGTACTTC
CDR3: CASSQGPGQGAGNEQYF

size: .
D: .
J: TRBJ1-1
V: TRBV11-3
DNA: TGTGCCAGCAGCCGCAGGGCTCCCAGAGCTCCAATGAACACTGAAGCTTTCTTT
CDR3: CASSRRAPRAPMNTEAFF

size: once
D: .
J: TRBJ1-1
V: TRBV10-1
DNA: TGCGCCAGCAGTGAGGTGGGCAGGGCCCCGAACACTGAAGCTTTCTTT
CDR3: CASSEVGRAPNTEAFF

size: .
D: .
J: TRBJ1-2
V: TRBV12-3/TRBV12-4
DNA: TGTGCCAGCAGTTTAGCGCAGCTTGGTGGCTACACCTTC
CDR3: CASSLAQLGGYTF

size: .
D: .
J: TRBJ2-1
V: TRBV6-5
DNA: TGTGCCAGCCTTGGACAGAGAGTTTACAATGAGCAGTTCTTC
CDR3: CASLGQRVYNEQFF

size: .
D: TRBD1
J: TRBJ1-6
V: TRBV19
DNA: TGTGCCAGTAGTGAGACAGGGTTAAATTCACCCCTCCACTTT
CDR3: CASSETGLNSPLHF

size: .
D: .
J: TRBJ2-1
V: TRBV9
DNA: TGTGCCAGCAGCCGCTACGAGGGGAATGAGCAGTTCTTC
CDR3: CASSRYEGNEQFF

size: .
D: TRBD1
J: TRBJ2-5
V: TRBV6-5
DNA: TGTGCCAGCAGGACACAGGGGAGAGAGACCCAGTACTTC
CDR3: CASRTQGRETQYF

size: once
D: .
J: TRBJ1-1
V: TRBV6-1
DNA: TGTGCCAGCAGTGAAAAGGGGTCCTTAGCTTTCTTT
CDR3: CASSEKGSLAFF

size: .
D: .
J: TRBJ1-2
V: TRBV19
DNA: TGTGCCAGTACAGAACCGAGGCGTTATGGCTACACCTTC
CDR3: CASTEPRRYGYTF